These 15 T cell receptor beta chains originate from one sample sequenced in a study of blood T cells in healthy people across ages. Using a J-beta primer mix together with a sample-barcoded 5' primer, a second PCR was run for roughly 6 to 12 cycles. TCRdb reprocessed the 5' RACE reads via MiXCR and lists one record per CDR3 protein. Of over 600,000 distinct CDR3 sequences listed, about 61% were seen once; the top ten hold roughly 24%. The sequencing sample was made of blood. All receptors derive from a man in his forties or fifties in good health.

CDR3 nucleotide sequence: TGTGCCAGCAGCCAACGCGGGGCTAACTACAATGAGCAGTTCTTC. Translation: CASSQRGANYNEQFF. The chain uses TRBV3-1 and TRBJ2-1; D may be TRBD2 (6 bases). Looked up from germline, CDR1 is LGHDT and CDR2 is YNNKEL (reference sequence). Trimming pared 2 bases from V and 3 bases from J, leaving 11 bases between. The CDR3 length is 15 residues.

This clonotype was counted a few times. V gene TRBV20-1 combines with J gene TRBJ2-5; a weak D match, TRBD1 (6 bases). CDR3 size: 14 residues. Germline V gene data show CDR1 as DFQATT and CDR2 as SNEGSKA (reference sequence). V gave up 3 bases and J gave up 5 bases, with 16 bases separating them. Here the CDR3 reads CSASGGERGETQYF. The CDR3 bases are TGCAGTGCTAGTGGCGGCGAAAGGGGGGAGACCCAGTACTTC.

The chain has TRBV6-5 and TRBJ2-3; TRBD1 or TRBD2 may be the D gene (5 bases each). The germline gives CDR1 MNHEY, CDR2 SVGAGI. The ends were cut back, 0 bases at V and 1 base at J, with 11 bases in the middle. This CDR3 comprises 16 residues. The CDR3 nucleotides are TGTGCCAGCAGTTACTCCCCTCGGGGACGCACAGATACGCAGTATTTT. Translated: CASSYSPRGRTDTQYF.

The chain has TRBV12-3 or TRBV12-4 and TRBJ1-6; 8 nucleotides agree with TRBD1. Losses at the gene ends were 3 bases for V and 8 bases for J; bases not matched to a gene: 9. The CDR3 sequence is 16 residues long. CDR3 bases: TGTGCCAGCAGTTTCCCGATGACAGGGGTTGATTCACCCCTCCACTTT. This sequence encodes CASSFPMTGVDSPLHF.

The V and J genes are TRBV11-2 and TRBJ2-1; TRBD2 matches 10 bases. The CDR3 length is 15 residues. V lost 5 bases, J lost 9 bases, and 10 bases stayed unmatched. The germline V gene has CDR1 SGHAT and CDR2 FQNNGV. CDR3 region: CASSLPSGSIGEQFF. CDR3 DNA: TGTGCCAGCAGCCTGCCTAGCGGGAGCATCGGTGAGCAGTTCTTC.

This clonotype has only one observation. The J gene is TRBJ1-4, the V gene TRBV18, with TRBD1 as a possible D gene (5 bases). Trimming took 3 bases from V and 8 from J, leaving 13 bases between them. CDR1 KGHSH and CDR2 LQKENI come from the germline V gene. The CDR3 consists of 14 residues. The DNA of the CDR3 is TGTGCCAGCTCACCCTCGACAGTTGGAGAAAAACTGTTTTTT. This codes for CASSPSTVGEKLFF. Based on the CDR3 plus reference TRBV18 and TRBJ1-4, the full variable domain is NAGVMQNPRHLVRRRGQEARLRCSPMKGHSHVYWYRQLPEEGLKFMVYLQKENIIDESGMPKERFSAEFPKEGPSILRIQQVVRGDSAAYFCASSPSTVGEKLFFGSGTQLSVL.

The sample holds a few counts of this clonotype. In DNA form, the CDR3 reads TGTGCCAGCAGCTCCCGGACTAGAGAGTACGAGCAGTACTTC. It translates to CASSSRTREYEQYF. The genes are TRBV7-6 and TRBJ2-7; 7 nucleotides line up with TRBD2. The CDR3 extends over 14 amino acids. Germline V gene data show CDR1 as SGHVS and CDR2 as FNYEAQ. J gave up 4 bases and V 4 bases, and 7 bases lay outside the gene matches.

This chain connects TRBV20-1 to TRBJ2-3; D call uncertain. The V end lost 1 base, the J end lost 0 bases, and 8 bases lay between the germline ends. The germline gives CDR1 DFQATT, CDR2 SNEGSKA (reference sequence). The CDR3 length is 14 residues. The CDR3 loop reads CSARVPSSTDTQYF. CDR3 in DNA: TGCAGTGCTAGAGTGCCTTCTAGCACAGATACGCAGTATTTT.

V gene TRBV5-6 combines with J gene TRBJ2-1; 7 positions agree with TRBD1. The J segment lost 2 bases and the V segment lost 4 bases, leaving 9 bases of the junction unmatched. CDR1 is SGHDT, CDR2 YYEEEE, per germline. CDR3 length: 16 residues. DNA of the CDR3: TGTGCCAGCAGCGAACGAAGGACAGGAGCCTACAATGAGCAGTTCTTC. Its translation is CASSERRTGAYNEQFF.

This clonotype has just a few counts. The gene calls are TRBV7-9 and TRBJ2-3; 8 nucleotides align to TRBD1. V gave up 4 bases and J gave up 6 bases; unmatched junction bases: 9. Looked up from germline, CDR1 is SEHNR and CDR2 is FQNEAQ (reference sequence). The CDR3 has 15 residues. The CDR3 spells CASSSAQGAGDTQYF. DNA for the CDR3: TGTGCCAGCAGCTCAGCGCAGGGGGCAGGGGATACGCAGTATTTT.

V is TRBV5-1 and J is TRBJ1-2; D unclear. The CDR3 length is 14 residues. Germline CDR1 reads SGHRS; CDR2 reads YFSETQ. Trimming took 7 bases from V and 8 from J, leaving 21 bases between them. The CDR3 protein is CASFRDMDYGGYTF. Written as DNA, the CDR3 is TGCGCCAGCTTCAGAGACATGGACTATGGAGGCTACACCTTC.

The rearrangement links TRBV29-1 to TRBJ2-1; maybe TRBD1 (7 bases). V was clipped by 4 bases and J by 9 bases, with 16 bases between them. Germline V gene data show CDR1 as SQVTM and CDR2 as ANQGSEA. CDR3 length: 13 residues. Written as DNA, the CDR3 is TGCAGCGTTGTTTTCAGGGGGGCTATTGAGCAGTTCTTC. It yields the protein CSVVFRGAIEQFF.

The rearrangement uses TRBV29-1 and TRBJ2-1; D unclear. Germline CDR1 and CDR2: SQVTM and ANQGSEA. Trimming removed 4 bases from V and 7 bases from J, with 17 bases in between. The CDR3 loop spans 14 amino acids. The CDR3 sequence: CSVVVGANINEQFF. In nucleotides, the CDR3 is TGCAGCGTTGTTGTGGGTGCCAACATTAATGAGCAGTTCTTC.

The sample holds a few counts of this clonotype. The rearrangement links TRBV12-3 or TRBV12-4 to TRBJ1-3; no clear D. Between the trimmed V and J ends, which lost 6 bases and 0 bases, there was a span of 6 bases. This CDR3 spans 13 amino acids. This chain's CDR3 is CASSQNSGNTIYF. The DNA of the CDR3 is TGTGCCAGCAGCCAGAACTCTGGAAACACCATATATTTT.

J is TRBJ2-2 and V is TRBV27, with 8 bases matching TRBD2. Losses at the gene ends were 0 bases for V and 6 bases for J; bases not matched to a gene: 3. Germline lookup yields CDR1 MNHEY and CDR2 SMNVEV (reference sequence). CDR3 size: 15 residues. The CDR3 DNA reads as TGTGCCAGCAGTTTATCGGGACTAGAGGCCGGGGAGCTGTTTTTT. It is translated as CASSLSGLEAGELFF.